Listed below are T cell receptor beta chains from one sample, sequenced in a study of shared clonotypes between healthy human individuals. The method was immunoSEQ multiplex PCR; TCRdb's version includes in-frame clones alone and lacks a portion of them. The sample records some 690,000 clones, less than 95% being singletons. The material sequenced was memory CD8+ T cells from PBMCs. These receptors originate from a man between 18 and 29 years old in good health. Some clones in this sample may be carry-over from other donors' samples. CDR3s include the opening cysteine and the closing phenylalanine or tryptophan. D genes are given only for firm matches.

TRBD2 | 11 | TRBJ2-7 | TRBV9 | CASSGGGEQYF
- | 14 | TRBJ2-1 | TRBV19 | CASSIVQGSDEQFF
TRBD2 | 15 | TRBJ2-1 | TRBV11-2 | CASSSSSGILNEQFF
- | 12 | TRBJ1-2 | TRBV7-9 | CASSQMDRRDTF
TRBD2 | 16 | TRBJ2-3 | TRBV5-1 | CASSLESSGAIDTQYF
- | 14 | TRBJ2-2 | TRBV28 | CASSRPWAAGELFF
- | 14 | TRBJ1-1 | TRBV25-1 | CASSVSGRNTEAFF
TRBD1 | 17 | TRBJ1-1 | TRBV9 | CASSLSDRGRMNTEAFF
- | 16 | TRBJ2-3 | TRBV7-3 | CASSLRGAWEEDTQYF
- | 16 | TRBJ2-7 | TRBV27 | CATEGVGTGSMNEQYF
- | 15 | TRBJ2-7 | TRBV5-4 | CASSLGSGTPYEQYF
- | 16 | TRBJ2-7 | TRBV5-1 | CASSADRDAVSYEQYF
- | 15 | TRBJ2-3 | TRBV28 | CASSPPDGYTDTQYF
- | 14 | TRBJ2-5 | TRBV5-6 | CASSLSQEQETQYF
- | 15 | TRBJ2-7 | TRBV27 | CASSLMGGPSYEQYF
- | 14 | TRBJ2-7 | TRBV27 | CASSLFLSGDEQYF
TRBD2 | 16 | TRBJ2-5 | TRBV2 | CASSEVYRGVQETQYF
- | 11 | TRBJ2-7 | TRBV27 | CASTDRYEQYF
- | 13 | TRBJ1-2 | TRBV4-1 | CASSQGWAYGYTF
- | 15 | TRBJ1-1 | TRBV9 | CASSPVFSTVTEAFF
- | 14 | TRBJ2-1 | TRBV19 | CASSILSEDNEQFF
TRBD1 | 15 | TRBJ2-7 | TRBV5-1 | CASSPRTGSSYEQYF
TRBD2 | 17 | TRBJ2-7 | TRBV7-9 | CASSAKFPGLAGYEQYF
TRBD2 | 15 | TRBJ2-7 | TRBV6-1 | CASSDGPSGSYEQYF
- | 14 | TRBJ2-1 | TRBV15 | CATSRTFSYNEQFF
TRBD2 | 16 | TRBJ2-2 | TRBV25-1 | CASSELEGRGTGELFF
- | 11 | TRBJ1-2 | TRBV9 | CASSANYGYTF
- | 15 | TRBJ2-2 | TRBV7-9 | CASSQLVTNTGELFF
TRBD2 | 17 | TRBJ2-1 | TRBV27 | CASSLPRTSGNYNEQFF
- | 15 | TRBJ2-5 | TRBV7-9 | CASTPIGGEQETQYF
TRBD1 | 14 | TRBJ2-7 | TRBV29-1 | CSVETGATAYEQYF
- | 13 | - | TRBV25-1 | CASSEGLGGEQYF
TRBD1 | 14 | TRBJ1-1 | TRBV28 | CASSWTGAKVGAFF
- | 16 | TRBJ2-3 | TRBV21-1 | CASSPRTGKVTDTQYF
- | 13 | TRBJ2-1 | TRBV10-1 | CASSARGRNEQFF
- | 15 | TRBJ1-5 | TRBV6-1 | CASRNRVVSNQPQHF
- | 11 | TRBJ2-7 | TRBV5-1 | CASSLGHEQYF
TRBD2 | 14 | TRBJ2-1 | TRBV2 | CASRGAGAYNEQFF
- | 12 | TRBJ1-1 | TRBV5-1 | CASSLVGGEAFF
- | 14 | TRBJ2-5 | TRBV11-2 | CASSPRHYQETQYF
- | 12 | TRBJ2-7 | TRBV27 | CASSKSGYEQYF
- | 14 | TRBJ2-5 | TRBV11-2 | CASSLVWREETQYF
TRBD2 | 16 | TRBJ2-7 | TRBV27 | CASSLQRTSGAYEQYF
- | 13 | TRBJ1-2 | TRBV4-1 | CASSQAPFYGYTF
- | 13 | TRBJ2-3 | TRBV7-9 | CASSLVSTDTQYF
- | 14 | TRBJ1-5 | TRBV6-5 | CASSPRGAAQPQHF
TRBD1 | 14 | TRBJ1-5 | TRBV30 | CAWNHRGLNQPQHF
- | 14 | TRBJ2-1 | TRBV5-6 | CASSLDLSYNEQFF
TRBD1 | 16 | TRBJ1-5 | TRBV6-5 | CASSSKRDRVRQPQHF
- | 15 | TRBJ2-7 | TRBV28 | CASRTSRDIYYEQYF